A selection of T cell receptor beta chains follows, all from one sample in a study of T cells after yellow fever vaccination. Each CDR3 protein is one row after TCRdb ran MiXCR on the 5' RACE reads. The sample lists 300,000 or so distinct CDR3 sequences, 10% to 15% occurring once. The input for sequencing was CD4+ T cells sorted from PBMCs, taken 45 days after the yellow fever booster vaccination. The receptors stem from a man in his thirties or forties who received the YFV17D yellow fever vaccine. CDR3s include the opening cysteine and the closing phenylalanine or tryptophan. A D gene is named only where the DNA matches it firmly. Not every row has a clone size; where given, it reads once, few, many or a size class.

V	J	D	size	DNA	CDR3
TRBV6-5	TRBJ1-6	NA	NA	TGTGCCAGCAGTTACGTCGGCTATTCCTATAATTCACCCCTCCACTTT	CASSYVGYSYNSPLHF
TRBV7-2	TRBJ2-5	NA	NA	TGTGCCAGCAGCTTACAACCCGGAGAGACCCAGTACTTC	CASSLQPGETQYF
TRBV4-3	TRBJ2-2	TRBD2	few	TGCGCCAGCAGCCAGTCCATACTAGCGGGGGGGAACACCGGGGAGCTGTTTTTT	CASSQSILAGGNTGELFF
TRBV20-1	TRBJ2-7	TRBD2	many	TGCAGTGCCAATAGAATAGCGGGAGAGATTGAGTACTTC	CSANRIAGEIEYF
TRBV12-3/TRBV12-4	TRBJ1-1	NA	few	TGTGCCACGGGTGGGGGCTACACTGAAGCTTTCTTT	CATGGGYTEAFF
TRBV6-5	TRBJ2-7	NA	few	TGTGCCAGCAGTTACAGCGCCCGGAACTACGAGCAGTACTTC	CASSYSARNYEQYF
TRBV27	TRBJ2-1	NA	few	TGTGCCAGCAACCGAGGGGGAGGGTCTAGCAGTTCCTACAATGAGCAGTTCTTC	CASNRGGGSSSSYNEQFF
TRBV11-2	TRBJ2-3	TRBD2	NA	TGTGCCAGCAGCTTAACCGGGGCGGGAGGAAGTTTCCGTAGCACAGATACGCAGTATTTT	CASSLTGAGGSFRSTDTQYF
TRBV18	TRBJ2-2	NA	few	TGTGCCAGCCCCAAGGGCAGCGGGCGCACCGGGGAGCTGTTTTTT	CASPKGSGRTGELFF
TRBV29-1	TRBJ2-5	NA	few	TGCAGCGTTGGGAGGGGCCGGGAGACCCAGTACTTC	CSVGRGRETQYF
TRBV7-2	TRBJ1-1	NA	NA	TGTGCCAGCAGAGGTGGGGGGCACACTGAAGCTTTCTTT	CASRGGGHTEAFF
TRBV27	TRBJ2-1	TRBD2	many	TGTGCCAGCAGCACTAGCGGGCTTTACAATGAGCAGTTCTTC	CASSTSGLYNEQFF
TRBV4-3	TRBJ2-2	TRBD2	NA	TGCGCCAGCAGCCAAGCCACACTAGCCGCGCGGGGGACCGGGGAGCTGTTTTTT	CASSQATLAARGTGELFF
TRBV7-2	TRBJ2-4	NA	few	TGTGCCAGCTCATCGGGGCACCCCAACATTCAGTACTTC	CASSSGHPNIQYF
TRBV29-1	TRBJ2-6	NA	many	TGCAGCGTGGGTTTTTCTGGGGCCAACGTCCTGACTTTC	CSVGFSGANVLTF
TRBV12-3/TRBV12-4	TRBJ2-1	TRBD1	few	TGTGCCAGCAGTGCATCCGACAGGGCCAGACAACAGTTCTTC	CASSASDRARQQFF
TRBV20-1	TRBJ2-3	TRBD2	NA	TGCAGTGCTCTCGGACTCCCGGGGGGTTACACAGATACGCAGTATTTT	CSALGLPGGYTDTQYF
TRBV7-2	TRBJ2-7	NA	NA	TGTGCCAGCAGCTTAATCGGATACGAGCAGTACTTC	CASSLIGYEQYF
TRBV5-1	TRBJ1-1	NA	few	TGCGCCAGCAGCTTGACTTGGAACACTGAAGCTTTCTTT	CASSLTWNTEAFF
TRBV5-1	TRBJ2-1	TRBD2	NA	TGCGCCAGCACCCCTTCTCTAGCGGGAGGAAACAATGAGCAGTTCTTC	CASTPSLAGGNNEQFF
TRBV18	TRBJ2-5	TRBD2	few	TGTGCCAGCTCACGGACTAGCGGGACACTAGAGACCCAGTACTTC	CASSRTSGTLETQYF
TRBV4-3	TRBJ2-3	NA	many	TGCGCCAGCAGCCAAGTTCAGGGAAATACGCAGTATTTT	CASSQVQGNTQYF
TRBV6-6	TRBJ1-1	TRBD1	few	TGTGCCAGCAGCCGGACAGGCGGCACTGAAGCTTTCTTT	CASSRTGGTEAFF
TRBV20-1	TRBJ2-5	NA	NA	TGCAGTGCCCACGACCAGCGTTTCCAAGAGACCCAGTACTTC	CSAHDQRFQETQYF
TRBV5-1	TRBJ2-1	TRBD1	few	TGCGCCAGCAGCTCACAGGGGGTTCTTTACAATGAGCAGTTCTTC	CASSSQGVLYNEQFF
TRBV7-2	TRBJ2-1	NA	NA	TGTGCCAGCAGCTTCCCTAGCGCAAGCTCCTACAATGAGCAGTTCTTC	CASSFPSASSYNEQFF
TRBV12-3/TRBV12-4	TRBJ2-2	TRBD2	NA	TGTACCAGCAGTTTGGTTCGAGGGACTACCCGAGGGGACACCGGGGAGCTGTTTTTT	CTSSLVRGTTRGDTGELFF
TRBV27	TRBJ1-4	NA	few	TGTGCCAGCAGTTTATTTCAGGGCGGTGAAAAACTGTTTTTT	CASSLFQGGEKLFF
TRBV6-1	TRBJ2-3	TRBD2	few	TGTGCCAGCAGTGCTAGCGGGGGCACGTATACGCAGTATTTT	CASSASGGTYTQYF
TRBV7-9	TRBJ2-5	TRBD2	NA	TGTGCCAGCAGGTCGACTAGCGGGAATCCAGAGACCCAGTACTTC	CASRSTSGNPETQYF
TRBV6-6	TRBJ2-7	NA	few	TGTGCCAGCAGGTTAACGATCCAGACGGCGCAGTACTTC	CASRLTIQTAQYF
TRBV20-1	TRBJ2-1	NA	few	TGCAGTGCAGAACATCCGGGATCTTTATACAATGAGCAGTTCTTC	CSAEHPGSLYNEQFF
TRBV27	TRBJ2-5	NA	few	TGTGCCAGCAGTTTAAGCGTACGTGGGGAGACCCAGTACTTC	CASSLSVRGETQYF
TRBV5-1	TRBJ2-1	NA	few	TGCGCCAGCAGCTTGGTAGGGTCTGGGCAGTTCTTC	CASSLVGSGQFF
TRBV7-9	TRBJ2-1	TRBD2	many	TGTGCCAGCAGCCCCATTGGGACTAGCGGCTCCTACAATGAGCAGTTCTTC	CASSPIGTSGSYNEQFF
TRBV7-8	TRBJ2-1	NA	NA	TGTGCCAGCAGCTTAAAGACCTTGGGGGCTGGTGAGCAGTTCTTC	CASSLKTLGAGEQFF
TRBV7-9	TRBJ2-1	NA	few	TGTGCCAGCAGCTTAGTTTTAGGGAATGAGCAGTTCTTC	CASSLVLGNEQFF
TRBV7-2	TRBJ2-1	NA	NA	TGTGCCAGCAGCTTAGAATTTTATGGGGCCAATGAGCAGTTCTTC	CASSLEFYGANEQFF
TRBV7-2	TRBJ2-3	NA	few	TGTGCCAGCAGCTTCACCCGCACAGATACGCAGTATTTT	CASSFTRTDTQYF
TRBV12-3/TRBV12-4	TRBJ1-2	NA	NA	TGTGCCAGCAGCGACGTCTGGAGCTATGGCTACACCTTC	CASSDVWSYGYTF
TRBV7-8	TRBJ2-3	NA	many	TGTGCCAGCAGCTTAATGGGCGTTAGGGAGCATACGCAGTATTTT	CASSLMGVREHTQYF
TRBV12-3/TRBV12-4	TRBJ1-5	NA	few	TGTGCCAGCAGTCCCGGGTCGGGGAAACGTCAGCCCCAGCATTTT	CASSPGSGKRQPQHF
TRBV12-3/TRBV12-4	TRBJ1-4	NA	NA	TGTGCCAGCAGTTTAGGGGATGAAAAACTGTTTTTT	CASSLGDEKLFF
TRBV29-1	TRBJ2-5	NA	few	TGCAGCGTCATCGTCCACCAAGAGACCCAGTACTTC	CSVIVHQETQYF
TRBV29-1	TRBJ2-5	NA	many	TGCAGCGTAGCTTCGGCTGGACAGCGGGGAGAGACCCAGTACTTC	CSVASAGQRGETQYF
TRBV20-1	TRBJ2-1	TRBD2	many	TGCAGTGCAAATGTAGCGGGAGGGCTTACTGAGCAGTTCTTC	CSANVAGGLTEQFF
TRBV29-1	TRBJ2-1	TRBD2	NA	TGCAGCGCCCGGGGGGGTGAGCGGGAGGGATACAATGAGCAGTTCTTC	CSARGGEREGYNEQFF